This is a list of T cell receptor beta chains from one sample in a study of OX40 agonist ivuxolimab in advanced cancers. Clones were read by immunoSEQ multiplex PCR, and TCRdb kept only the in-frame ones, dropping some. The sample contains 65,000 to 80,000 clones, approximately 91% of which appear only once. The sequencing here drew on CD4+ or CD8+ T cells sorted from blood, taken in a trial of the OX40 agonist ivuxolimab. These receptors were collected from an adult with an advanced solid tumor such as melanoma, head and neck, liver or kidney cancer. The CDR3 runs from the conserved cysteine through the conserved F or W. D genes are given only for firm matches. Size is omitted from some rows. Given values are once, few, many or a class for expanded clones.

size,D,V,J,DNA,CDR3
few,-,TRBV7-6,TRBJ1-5,TGTGCCAGCAGCTTAGGGGGGAATAGCAATCAGCCCCAGCATTTT,CASSLGGNSNQPQHF
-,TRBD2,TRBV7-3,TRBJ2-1,TGTGCCAGCAGTTCCCTGGGGACTAGGAGCTCCTACAATGAGCAGTTCTTC,CASSSLGTRSSYNEQFF
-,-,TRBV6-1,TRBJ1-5,TGTGCCAGCAGTGAATCGGGGAATCAGCCCCAGCATTTT,CASSESGNQPQHF
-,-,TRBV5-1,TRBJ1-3,TGCGCCAGCAGCTTGGCGCCAGGAGTGGGGAACACCATATATTTT,CASSLAPGVGNTIYF
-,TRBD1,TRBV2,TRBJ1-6,TGTGCCAGCAGTCAGGGGGGGACCTATAATTCACCCCTCCACTTT,CASSQGGTYNSPLHF
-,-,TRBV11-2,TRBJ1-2,TGTGCCAGCAGCTTATTACGGGGCTATGGCTACACCTTC,CASSLLRGYGYTF
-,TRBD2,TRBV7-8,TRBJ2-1,TGTGCCAGCAGCTTCGGGGGGACGGCTGAGCAGTTCTTC,CASSFGGTAEQFF
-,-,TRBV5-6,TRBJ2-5,TGTGCCAGCAGCCTCCCGGGGACTGAAGCAGAGACCCAGTACTTC,CASSLPGTEAETQYF
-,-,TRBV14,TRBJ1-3,TGTGCCAGCAGCCAAGACACCATCTGGGTCCGAAACACCATATATTTT,CASSQDTIWVRNTIYF
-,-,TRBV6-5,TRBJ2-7,TGTGCCAGCAAGCAACGGACAGCATCCTACGAGCAGTACTTC,CASKQRTASYEQYF
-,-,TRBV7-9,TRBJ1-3,TGTGCCAGCAGCCGACTAACTGACCAGGGGAGGGCTGGAAACACCATATATTTT,CASSRLTDQGRAGNTIYF
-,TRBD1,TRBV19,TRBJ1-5,TGTGCCAGTAGTCCCCGACAGGGGGTGGATAGCAATCAGCCCCAGCATTTT,CASSPRQGVDSNQPQHF
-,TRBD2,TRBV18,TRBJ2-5,TGTGCCAGCTCACCACTGGGGACTAGCGGGTTAGAGACCCAGTACTTC,CASSPLGTSGLETQYF
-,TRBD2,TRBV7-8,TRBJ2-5,TGTGCCAGCACGGGACTAGCGGGTCCCCTCCAAGAGACCCAGTACTTC,CASTGLAGPLQETQYF
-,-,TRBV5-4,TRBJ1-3,TGTGCCAGCAGCTTGGAGGGTCGGGGGGCGAGAAACACCATATATTTT,CASSLEGRGARNTIYF
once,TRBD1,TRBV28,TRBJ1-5,TGTGCCAGCAGGTTGACAGGGCGGAATCAGCCCCAGCATTTT,CASRLTGRNQPQHF
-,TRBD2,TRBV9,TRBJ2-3,TGTGCCAGCAGCCTCGGGACTAGCGGGAGGGTTCTCTCAGATACGCAGTATTTT,CASSLGTSGRVLSDTQYF
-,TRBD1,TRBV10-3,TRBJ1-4,TGTGCCATCAGTGAGCTGGGACAGACTGCAACTAATGAAAAACTGTTTTTT,CAISELGQTATNEKLFF
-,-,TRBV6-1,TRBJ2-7,TGTGCCAGTCGGGCCGTTTCCTACGAGCAGTACTTC,CASRAVSYEQYF
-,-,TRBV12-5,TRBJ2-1,TGTGCTAGTGGTCCATCGACAGGGAGGCATGAGCAGTTCTTC,CASGPSTGRHEQFF
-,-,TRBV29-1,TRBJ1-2,TGCAGCGTTGCCGTCATATTGGGCTACACCTTC,CSVAVILGYTF
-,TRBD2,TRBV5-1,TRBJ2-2,TGCGCCAGCAGCATAGCGGGAGAGAGCACCGGGGAGCTGTTTTTT,CASSIAGESTGELFF
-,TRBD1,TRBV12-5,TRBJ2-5,TGTGCTAGTGGTTTTGGTTCAACGGGACAGAGGACCCAGTACTTC,CASGFGSTGQRTQYF
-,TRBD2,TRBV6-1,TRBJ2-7,TGTGCCAGCAGACCCCTAGCGGGAGGGACCTACGAGCAGTACTTC,CASRPLAGGTYEQYF
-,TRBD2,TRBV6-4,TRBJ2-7,TGTGCCAGCAGTGAACTAGCGGGAGCTGCATACGAGCAGTACTTC,CASSELAGAAYEQYF
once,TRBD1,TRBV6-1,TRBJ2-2,TGTGCCAGCGAGGGACAGGGGGTTTGGAGGGAGCTGTTTTTT,CASEGQGVWRELFF
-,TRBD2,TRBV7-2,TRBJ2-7,TGTGCCAGCAGCGAAACTAGCGGGAGAAAGGAGCAGTACTTC,CASSETSGRKEQYF
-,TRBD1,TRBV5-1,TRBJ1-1,TGCGCCAGCAGCTGGACAGGGGGCGCGGGGCGAACTGAAGCTTTCTTT,CASSWTGGAGRTEAFF
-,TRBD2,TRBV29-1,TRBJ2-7,TGCAGCGTTGGTCTAGCGGGACCCTACGAGCAGTACTTC,CSVGLAGPYEQYF
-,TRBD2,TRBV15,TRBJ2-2,TGTGCCACCAGCAGAAAGGGACTAGCGGGAGTGTCGGCCGGGGAGCTGTTTTTT,CATSRKGLAGVSAGELFF
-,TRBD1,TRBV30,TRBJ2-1,TGTGCCTGGGGCCGGGACAGGGGGATGGGTGGGCAGTTCTTC,CAWGRDRGMGGQFF
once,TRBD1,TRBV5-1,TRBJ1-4,TGCGCCAGCAGCGCCGGGACAGGGGTTCCTGAAAAACTGTTTTTT,CASSAGTGVPEKLFF
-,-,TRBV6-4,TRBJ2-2,TGTGCCAGCAGTGCGGACGGATACACCGGGGAGCTGTTTTTT,CASSADGYTGELFF
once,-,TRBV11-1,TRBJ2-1,TGTGCCAGCAGCCTAGCCGGGAGACCGTACAATGAGCAGTTCTTC,CASSLAGRPYNEQFF
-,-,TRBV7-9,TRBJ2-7,TGTGCCAGCAGCCTCCCCCCGGTGAAGGGGTCGGACCACGAGCAGTACTTC,CASSLPPVKGSDHEQYF
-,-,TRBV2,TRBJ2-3,TGTGCCAGCGGTGGGCTTAGCGTACGTTACGCATTC,CASGGLSVRYAF
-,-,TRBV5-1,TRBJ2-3,TGCGCCAGCAGCTCGACAGACTACACAGATACGCAGTATTTT,CASSSTDYTDTQYF
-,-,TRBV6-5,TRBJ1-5,TGTGCCAGCAGGATCGTTACTAGCAATCAGCCCCAGCATTTT,CASRIVTSNQPQHF
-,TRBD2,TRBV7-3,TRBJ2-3,TGTGCCAGCAGCTGGGGGACTAACTCGGATACGCAGTATTTT,CASSWGTNSDTQYF
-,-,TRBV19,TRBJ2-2,TGTGCCAGTAGCTCTGGGATCAGCCAGGGAACCGGGGAGCTGTTTTTT,CASSSGISQGTGELFF
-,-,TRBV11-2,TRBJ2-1,TGTGCCAGCAGCTTGCCCCAGCGGGCCCTTTACAATGAGCAGTTCTTC,CASSLPQRALYNEQFF
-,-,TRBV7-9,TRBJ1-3,TGTGCCAGCAGCGGCCCTAGGACAGAGTCTGGAAACACCATATATTTT,CASSGPRTESGNTIYF
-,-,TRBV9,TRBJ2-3,TGTGCCAGCAGCGTATCGTCCGGACTCCTCCCAGATACGCAGTATTTT,CASSVSSGLLPDTQYF
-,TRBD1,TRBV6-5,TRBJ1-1,TGTGCCAGCAGCCGCCCAGGACAGGGTGAAGCTTTCTTT,CASSRPGQGEAFF
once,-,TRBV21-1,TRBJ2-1,TGTGCCAGCAGCAGACGGACAGGGGCCTACAATGAGCAGTTCTTC,CASSRRTGAYNEQFF
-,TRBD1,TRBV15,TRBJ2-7,TGTGCCACCAGCAGAGGAGGTTCCAGGGGGCTAAACGAGCAGTACTTC,CATSRGGSRGLNEQYF
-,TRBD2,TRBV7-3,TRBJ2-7,TGTGCCAGCAGCTTAAGTCCGGGAGGGGTCTACGAGCAGTACTTC,CASSLSPGGVYEQYF
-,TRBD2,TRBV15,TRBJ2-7,TGTGCCACCAGCAGCGGACTAGCTAACTACGAGCAGTACTTC,CATSSGLANYEQYF
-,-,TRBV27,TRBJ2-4,TGTGCCAGCAGTTCAGGGACGGCTAAATTGGGCATTCAGTACTTC,CASSSGTAKLGIQYF